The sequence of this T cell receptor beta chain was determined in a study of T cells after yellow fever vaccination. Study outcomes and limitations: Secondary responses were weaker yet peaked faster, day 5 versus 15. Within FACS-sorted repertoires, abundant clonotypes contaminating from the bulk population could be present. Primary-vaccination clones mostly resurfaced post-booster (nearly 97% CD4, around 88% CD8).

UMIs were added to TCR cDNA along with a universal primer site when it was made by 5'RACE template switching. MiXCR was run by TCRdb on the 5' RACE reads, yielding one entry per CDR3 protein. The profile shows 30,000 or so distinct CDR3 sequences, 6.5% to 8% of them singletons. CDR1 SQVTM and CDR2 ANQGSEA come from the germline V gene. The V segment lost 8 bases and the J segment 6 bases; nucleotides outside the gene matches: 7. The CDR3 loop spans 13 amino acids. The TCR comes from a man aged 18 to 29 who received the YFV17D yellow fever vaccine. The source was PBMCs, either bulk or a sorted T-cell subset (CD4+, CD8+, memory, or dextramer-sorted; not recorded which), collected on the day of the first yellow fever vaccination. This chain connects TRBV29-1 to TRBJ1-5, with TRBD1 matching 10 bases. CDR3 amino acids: CSSGTGVGQPQHF. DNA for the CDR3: TGCAGCTCCGGGACAGGGGTCGGTCAGCCCCAGCATTTT.